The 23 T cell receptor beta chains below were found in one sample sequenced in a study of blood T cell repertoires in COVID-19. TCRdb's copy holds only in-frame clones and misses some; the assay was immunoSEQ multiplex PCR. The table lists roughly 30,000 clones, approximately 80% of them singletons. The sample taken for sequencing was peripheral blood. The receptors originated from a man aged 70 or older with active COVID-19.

The CDR3 is CASSLDRLAETQYF. The CDR3 DNA reads as TGTGCCAGCAGCTTAGATCGGCTAGCGGAGACCCAGTACTTC. The chain employs TRBV5-4 and TRBJ2-5, with D perhaps matching TRBD2 (6 bases). V shed 2 bases and J shed 5 bases, with 13 bases lying between them. Germline assignment: CDR1 SGHNT and CDR2 YYREEE (reference sequence). The CDR3 runs 14 residues.

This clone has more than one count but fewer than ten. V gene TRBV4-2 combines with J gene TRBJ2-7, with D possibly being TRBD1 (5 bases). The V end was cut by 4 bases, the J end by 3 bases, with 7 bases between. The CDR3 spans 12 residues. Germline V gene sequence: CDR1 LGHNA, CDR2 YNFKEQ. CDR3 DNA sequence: TGTGCCAGCAGCCGAGACAGCTACGAGCAGTACTTC. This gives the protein CASSRDSYEQYF.

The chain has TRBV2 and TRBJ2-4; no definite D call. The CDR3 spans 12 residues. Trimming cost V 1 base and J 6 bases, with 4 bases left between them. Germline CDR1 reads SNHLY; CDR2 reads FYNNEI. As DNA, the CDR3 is TGTGCCAGCAGTGAAGACAGAAACATTCAGTACTTC. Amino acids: CASSEDRNIQYF.

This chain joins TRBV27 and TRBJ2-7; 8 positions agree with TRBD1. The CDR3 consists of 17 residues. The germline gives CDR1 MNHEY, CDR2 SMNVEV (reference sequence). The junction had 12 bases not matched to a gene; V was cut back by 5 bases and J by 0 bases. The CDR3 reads CASSPLWGQEISYEQYF. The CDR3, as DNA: TGTGCCAGCAGTCCCCTGTGGGGACAGGAGATCTCCTACGAGCAGTACTTC.

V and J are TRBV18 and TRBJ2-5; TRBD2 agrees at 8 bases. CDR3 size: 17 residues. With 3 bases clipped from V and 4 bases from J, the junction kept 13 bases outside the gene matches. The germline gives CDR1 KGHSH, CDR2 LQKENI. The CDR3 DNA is TGTGCCAGCTCACCTCCCGGGACTAGAAGAGGGGGAGAGACCCAGTACTTC. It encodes CASSPPGTRRGGETQYF.

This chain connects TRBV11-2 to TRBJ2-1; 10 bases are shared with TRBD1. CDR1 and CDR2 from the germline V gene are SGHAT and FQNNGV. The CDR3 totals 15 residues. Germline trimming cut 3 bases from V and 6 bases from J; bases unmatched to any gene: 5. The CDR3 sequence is CASSFPGQGINEQFF. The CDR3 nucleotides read TGTGCCAGCAGCTTTCCGGGACAGGGGATCAATGAGCAGTTCTTC.

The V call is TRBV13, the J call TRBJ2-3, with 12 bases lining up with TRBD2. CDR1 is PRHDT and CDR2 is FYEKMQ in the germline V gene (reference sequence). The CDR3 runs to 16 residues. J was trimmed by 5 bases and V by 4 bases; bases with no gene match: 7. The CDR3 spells CASSSRTSGALDTQYF. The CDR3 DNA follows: TGTGCCAGCAGCTCTAGGACTAGCGGGGCTCTAGATACGCAGTATTTT.

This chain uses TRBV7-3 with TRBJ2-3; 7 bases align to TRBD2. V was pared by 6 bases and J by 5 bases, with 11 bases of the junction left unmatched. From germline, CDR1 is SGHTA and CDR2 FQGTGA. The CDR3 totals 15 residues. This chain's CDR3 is CASSLTSSGGDTQYF. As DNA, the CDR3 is TGTGCCAGCAGTTTGACTAGCTCGGGGGGAGATACGCAGTATTTT.

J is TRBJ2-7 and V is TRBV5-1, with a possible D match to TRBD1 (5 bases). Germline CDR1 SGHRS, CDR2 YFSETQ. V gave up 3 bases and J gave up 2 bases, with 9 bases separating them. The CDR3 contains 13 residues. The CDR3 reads CASSSDSPYEQYF. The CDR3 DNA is TGCGCCAGCAGCTCTGACAGCCCCTACGAGCAGTACTTC.

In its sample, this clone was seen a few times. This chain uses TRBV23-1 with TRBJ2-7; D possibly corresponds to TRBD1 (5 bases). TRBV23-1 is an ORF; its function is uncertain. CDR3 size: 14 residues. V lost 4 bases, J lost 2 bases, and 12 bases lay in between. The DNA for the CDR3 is TGCGCCAGCAGTCGCAACAGGAGAGCCTACGAGCAGTACTTC. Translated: CASSRNRRAYEQYF.

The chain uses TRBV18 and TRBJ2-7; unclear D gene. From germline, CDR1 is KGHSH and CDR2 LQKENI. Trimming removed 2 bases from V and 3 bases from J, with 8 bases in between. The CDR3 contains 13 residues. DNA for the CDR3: TGTGCCAGCTCACCAGACACTTTCTACGAGCAGTACTTC. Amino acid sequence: CASSPDTFYEQYF.

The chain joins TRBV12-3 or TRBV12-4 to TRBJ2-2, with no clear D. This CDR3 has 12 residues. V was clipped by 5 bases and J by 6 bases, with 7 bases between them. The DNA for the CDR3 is TGTGCCAGCAGTGTACACGCCGGGGAGCTGTTTTTT. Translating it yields CASSVHAGELFF.

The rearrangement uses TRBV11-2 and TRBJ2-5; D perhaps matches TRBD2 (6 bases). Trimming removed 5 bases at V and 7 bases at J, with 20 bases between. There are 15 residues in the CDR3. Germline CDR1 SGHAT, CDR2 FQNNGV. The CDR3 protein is CASSVPQAYGGTQYF. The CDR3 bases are TGTGCCAGCAGCGTACCCCAAGCCTACGGGGGGACCCAGTACTTC.

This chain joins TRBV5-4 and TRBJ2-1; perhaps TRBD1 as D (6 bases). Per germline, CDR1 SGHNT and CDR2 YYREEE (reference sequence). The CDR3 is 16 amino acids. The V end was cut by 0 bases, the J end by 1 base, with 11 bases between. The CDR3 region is CASSLGGLGSYNEQFF. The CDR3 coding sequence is TGTGCCAGCAGCTTGGGGGGGCTGGGGTCCTACAATGAGCAGTTCTTC.

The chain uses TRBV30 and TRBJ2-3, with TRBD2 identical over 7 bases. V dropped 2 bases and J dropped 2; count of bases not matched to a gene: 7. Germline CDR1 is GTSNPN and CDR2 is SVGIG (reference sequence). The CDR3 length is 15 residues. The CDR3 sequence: CAWSSASGYTDTQYF. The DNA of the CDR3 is TGTGCCTGGAGTTCGGCTAGCGGATACACAGATACGCAGTATTTT.

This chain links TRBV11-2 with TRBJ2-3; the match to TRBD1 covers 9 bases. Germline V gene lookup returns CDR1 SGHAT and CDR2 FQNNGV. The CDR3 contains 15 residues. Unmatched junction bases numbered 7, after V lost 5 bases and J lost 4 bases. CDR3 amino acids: CASSPTGGGADTQYF. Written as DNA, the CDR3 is TGTGCCAGCAGCCCGACAGGGGGTGGGGCAGATACGCAGTATTTT.

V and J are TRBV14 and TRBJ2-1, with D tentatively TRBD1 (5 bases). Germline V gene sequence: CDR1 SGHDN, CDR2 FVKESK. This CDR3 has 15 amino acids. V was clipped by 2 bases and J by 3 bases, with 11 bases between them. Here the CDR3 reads CASSQRGFVYNEQFF. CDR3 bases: TGTGCCAGCAGCCAAAGGGGCTTCGTCTACAATGAGCAGTTCTTC.

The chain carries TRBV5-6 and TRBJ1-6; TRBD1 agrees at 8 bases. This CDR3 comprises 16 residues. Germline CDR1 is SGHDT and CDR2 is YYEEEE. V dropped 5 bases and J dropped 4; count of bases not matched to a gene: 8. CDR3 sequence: CASSSRTGRYNSPLHF. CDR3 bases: TGTGCCAGCAGTTCACGGACAGGGCGATATAATTCACCCCTCCACTTT.

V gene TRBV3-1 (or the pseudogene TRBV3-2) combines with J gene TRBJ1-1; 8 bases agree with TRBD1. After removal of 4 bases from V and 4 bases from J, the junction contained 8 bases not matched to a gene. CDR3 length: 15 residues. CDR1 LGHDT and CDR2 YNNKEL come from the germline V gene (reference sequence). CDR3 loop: CASSPSRGPSTEAFF. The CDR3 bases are TGTGCCAGCAGCCCCTCCAGGGGGCCTAGCACTGAAGCTTTCTTT.

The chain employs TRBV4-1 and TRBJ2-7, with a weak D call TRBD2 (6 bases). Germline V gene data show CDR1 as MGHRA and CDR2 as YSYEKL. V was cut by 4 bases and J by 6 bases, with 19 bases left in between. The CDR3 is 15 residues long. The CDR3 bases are TGCGCCAGCAGCCGACAAGGGGAAGCGGGCCTCGAGCAGTACTTC. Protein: CASSRQGEAGLEQYF.

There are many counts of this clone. The CDR3 DNA reads as TGTGCCAGCAGGGGACAGGGCAATCAGCCCCAGCATTTT. Its protein product is CASRGQGNQPQHF. The chain carries TRBV2 and TRBJ1-5; the match to TRBD1 covers 8 bases. The ends lost 6 bases at V and 2 bases at J; junction bases unmatched: 0. Germline-derived CDR1 and CDR2 are SNHLY and FYNNEI. This CDR3 spans 13 amino acids.

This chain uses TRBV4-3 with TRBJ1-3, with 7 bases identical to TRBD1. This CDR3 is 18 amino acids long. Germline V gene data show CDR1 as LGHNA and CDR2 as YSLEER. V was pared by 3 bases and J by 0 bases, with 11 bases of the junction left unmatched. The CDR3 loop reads CASSQIIDRAGSGNTIYF. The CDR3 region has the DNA TGCGCCAGCAGCCAGATAATCGACAGGGCCGGCTCTGGAAACACCATATATTTT.

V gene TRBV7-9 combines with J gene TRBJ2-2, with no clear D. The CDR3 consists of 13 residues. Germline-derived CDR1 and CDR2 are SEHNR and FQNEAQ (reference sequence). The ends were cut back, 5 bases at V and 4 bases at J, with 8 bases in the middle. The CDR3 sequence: CASSAALTGELFF. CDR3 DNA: TGTGCCAGCAGCGCCGCACTCACCGGGGAGCTGTTTTTT.